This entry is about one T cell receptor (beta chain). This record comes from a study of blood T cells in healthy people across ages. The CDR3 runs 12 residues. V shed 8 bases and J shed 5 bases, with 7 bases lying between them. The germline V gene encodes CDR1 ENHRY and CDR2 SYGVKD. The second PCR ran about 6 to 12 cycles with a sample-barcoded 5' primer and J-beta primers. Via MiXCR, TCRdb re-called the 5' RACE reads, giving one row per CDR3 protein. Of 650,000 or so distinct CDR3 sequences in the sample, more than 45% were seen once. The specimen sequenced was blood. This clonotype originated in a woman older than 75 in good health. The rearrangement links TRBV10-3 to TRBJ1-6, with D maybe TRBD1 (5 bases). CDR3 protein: CAIGTDNSPLHF. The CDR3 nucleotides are TGTGCCATCGGGACTGATAATTCACCCCTCCACTTT.